These T cell receptor beta chains were read from a single sample in a study of blood T cell repertoires in COVID-19. Sequencing was performed with immunoSEQ multiplex PCR; in TCRdb, only in-frame clones are kept and a portion is missing. The sample has about 250,000 clones, about four fifths seen once. The sequenced sample consisted of peripheral blood. The receptors stem from a man at least 80 years old with acute or convalescent COVID-19. Both conserved end residues are part of each CDR3. The D gene is left open where the match is weak. Only some rows state a clone size, as once, few, many or a class for expanded clones.

cdr3_nt cdr3_aa j_call d_call clone_size v_call
TGTGCCAGCAGTTGGGGATCCGGGACAGGGGTTGATGGCTACACCTTC CASSWGSGTGVDGYTF TRBJ1-2 TRBD1 few TRBV28
TGTGCCAGCCGGAGGTTGGAAATCACAGATACGCAGTATTTT CASRRLEITDTQYF TRBJ2-3 NA NA TRBV28
TGTGCCAGCAGTTGGTTACAGGGAATAAATCAGCCCCAGCATTTT CASSWLQGINQPQHF TRBJ1-5 NA NA TRBV28
TGTGCCAGCAGCCAAGCGGACAGGACTTCCAAGACCCAGTACTTC CASSQADRTSKTQYF TRBJ2-5 TRBD1 NA TRBV3-1/TRBV3-2
TGTGCTAGTGGTTCGGTACGAGCGGGAGGAACCGGGGAGCTGTTTTTT CASGSVRAGGTGELFF TRBJ2-2 TRBD2 NA TRBV12-5
TGTGCCAGCAGCCAAGCTTTTAACACCGGGGAGCTGTTTTTT CASSQAFNTGELFF TRBJ2-2 NA NA TRBV3-1/TRBV3-2
TGTGCCAGCAGCTTAGCGGCCTCCTACGAGCAGTACTTC CASSLAASYEQYF TRBJ2-7 NA NA TRBV7-8
TGTGCCAGCAGCCCCCCGGGGGGGTATTATGGCTACACCTTC CASSPPGGYYGYTF TRBJ1-2 NA few TRBV3-1/TRBV3-2
TGCAGCGTTTATTCGGGAGAGGAGACCCAGTACTTC CSVYSGEETQYF TRBJ2-5 NA NA TRBV29-1
TGCGCCAGCAGGCAATTGGGTACAGGGAGCGAGCAGTACTTC CASRQLGTGSEQYF TRBJ2-7 NA NA TRBV5-1
TGTGCCAGCAGCACCGGACTAGCGGGGGTCAATGAGCAGTTCTTC CASSTGLAGVNEQFF TRBJ2-1 TRBD2 NA TRBV7-2
TGTGCCACCAGTGATGGGCTGAACTATGGCTACACCTTC CATSDGLNYGYTF TRBJ1-2 NA NA TRBV24-1
TGTGCCAGCAGCCTGGAGGGGAACTTAGAGCAGTACTTC CASSLEGNLEQYF TRBJ2-7 NA few TRBV5-8
TGTGCCACAACCGGAGGGACTAGCGGGTCACTATACGAGCAGTACTTC CATTGGTSGSLYEQYF TRBJ2-7 TRBD2 few TRBV10-3
TGCGCCAGCAGCTTGAACGCAGGGGAAGGGGAGCAGTACTTC CASSLNAGEGEQYF TRBJ2-7 NA NA TRBV5-1
TGTGCCAGCAGCCGAGACTGGAACTCCTACAATGAGCAGTTCTTC CASSRDWNSYNEQFF TRBJ2-1 NA NA TRBV6-2/TRBV6-3
TGTGCCAGCAGGGGGCAAAATCAGCCCCAGCATTTT CASRGQNQPQHF TRBJ1-5 NA NA TRBV27
TGTGCCAGCAGCTTAGACCAGGGCTTTAATGAAAAACTGTTTTTT CASSLDQGFNEKLFF TRBJ1-4 NA NA TRBV7-9
TGTGCCAGCAGCCGATGGGGGACAGGGAATGGCTACACCTTC CASSRWGTGNGYTF TRBJ1-2 TRBD1 few TRBV7-9
TGTGCCAGCAGTTTATCTGGCAAGACTAGCGGAGTCTACGAGCAGTACTTC CASSLSGKTSGVYEQYF TRBJ2-7 TRBD2 once TRBV27
TGCGCCAGCAGCTTGGCCTCTTTAAGGGCAGGGGTCACCGGGGAGCTGTTTTTT CASSLASLRAGVTGELFF TRBJ2-2 NA NA TRBV5-1
TGTGCCAGCAGTCAGGGGACTAGTCCTAGCACAGATACGCAGTATTTT CASSQGTSPSTDTQYF TRBJ2-3 TRBD2 NA TRBV5-6
TGTGCCAGCAGTTACTCCTGGACAGGGTGGACCGGGGAGCTGTTTTTT CASSYSWTGWTGELFF TRBJ2-2 TRBD1 NA TRBV6-5
TGCGCCAGCAGCTCCAACAGGGAAGCCTACGAGCAGTACTTC CASSSNREAYEQYF TRBJ2-7 NA NA TRBV4-1
TGTGCCAGCAGCCCCGGGGGGCTTCTCTCTGGAAACACCATATATTTT CASSPGGLLSGNTIYF TRBJ1-3 NA NA TRBV9
TGTGCCAGCAGTTCAGACAGGGTAACAGATACGCAGTATTTT CASSSDRVTDTQYF TRBJ2-3 TRBD1 NA TRBV27
TGTGCCACTCCTATACTCCGAACAGGGGGCGATGTTAATGGCTACACCTTC CATPILRTGGDVNGYTF TRBJ1-2 TRBD1 NA TRBV10-3
TGTGCCAGCAGAGAGGGCGGCTCCTACGAGCAGTACTTC CASREGGSYEQYF TRBJ2-7 NA few TRBV28
TGCAGTGCTAGTCTAGCGGGGAACACAGATACGCAGTATTTT CSASLAGNTDTQYF TRBJ2-3 TRBD2 NA TRBV20-1
TGTGCCAGCAGCTCGGGACTATTGGCCCGACAAGGGACGCAGTATTTT CASSSGLLARQGTQYF TRBJ2-3 TRBD2 NA TRBV5-6
TGCACCAGCAGCCAAGGTGACAGTCAAGGCTACACCTTC CTSSQGDSQGYTF TRBJ1-2 NA NA TRBV1
TGTGCCAGCAGGCAGATTGGACAGGCTTCCTACGAGCAGTACTTC CASRQIGQASYEQYF TRBJ2-7 TRBD1 NA TRBV6-6
TGTGCCAGCAGCCAAGTAGCTTCCCTGGAGACCCAGTACTTC CASSQVASLETQYF TRBJ2-5 NA NA TRBV4-2
TGTGCCAGCAGTGCCGGAGCCCCCTACGAGCAGTACTTC CASSAGAPYEQYF TRBJ2-7 NA NA TRBV12-3/TRBV12-4
TGCGCCAGCAGCACAAACACTGAAGCTTTCTTT CASSTNTEAFF TRBJ1-1 NA NA TRBV5-1
TGTGCCAGCAGCTTAGGAGGGGAGGTAAATTCACCCCTCCACTTT CASSLGGEVNSPLHF TRBJ1-6 NA NA TRBV7-9
TGTGCCAGCAGTTTGGCTAGTCCAGATACGCAGTATTTT CASSLASPDTQYF TRBJ2-3 NA NA TRBV12-3/TRBV12-4
TGTGCCACGCGGGGGGAGGGCACTTACGAGCAGTACTTC CATRGEGTYEQYF TRBJ2-7 TRBD2 NA TRBV6-5
TGTGCCAGCAGTCCAATCCGACAGGGGGTATACGAGCAGTACTTC CASSPIRQGVYEQYF TRBJ2-7 TRBD1 NA TRBV27
TGTGCCAGCAGCGTAACGGCAGGGGGCGACTATGGCTACACCTTC CASSVTAGGDYGYTF TRBJ1-2 TRBD1 NA TRBV9
TGCGCCAGCAGTGTCACGGACAGGGGACCCTACGAGCAGTACTTC CASSVTDRGPYEQYF TRBJ2-7 TRBD1 NA TRBV10-2
TGTGCCAGCAGCGACAGGGGACGGACTAATGAAAAACTGTTTTTT CASSDRGRTNEKLFF TRBJ1-4 TRBD1 NA TRBV6-5
TGTGCCAGCAGCTTACTAGCGGGCTACGAGCAGTACTTC CASSLLAGYEQYF TRBJ2-7 TRBD2 NA TRBV5-8
TGTGCCAGCAGGGCTGGGACTAGCGGATTCACAGATACGCAGTATTTT CASRAGTSGFTDTQYF TRBJ2-3 TRBD2 NA TRBV2
TGTGCCAGTAGGGACCGTCTGCGGGCCGGTCCGGCTTTCTTT CASRDRLRAGPAFF TRBJ1-1 NA few TRBV19
TGTGCCAGCAGTTCCCCAGGGTATCCTGAAGCTTTCTTT CASSSPGYPEAFF TRBJ1-1 NA NA TRBV6-5
TGTGCCAGTAGAGAAAGGACAGACTCCTACGAGCAGTACTTC CASRERTDSYEQYF TRBJ2-7 NA NA TRBV19
TGTGCCAGCAGCGCCTCGACCGGGACTAGCGGGATGGGGGTTTCAATTCAGTACTTC CASSASTGTSGMGVSIQYF TRBJ2-4 TRBD2 NA TRBV9
TGTGCCAGCAGCCAAGTAGGGGGCACAGATACGCAGTATTTT CASSQVGGTDTQYF TRBJ2-3 NA NA TRBV3-1/TRBV3-2
TGTGCCAGCAGCGCCCGGGACAGCCCCTACAATGAGCAGTTCTTC CASSARDSPYNEQFF TRBJ2-1 TRBD1 few TRBV9